This entry is about one T cell receptor (beta chain). Antigen unknown. This entry belongs to a study of T-cell memory formation after mild COVID-19. Across the study: Among the donors, TCR clusters were largely specific to each donor.

V was pared by 3 bases and J by 7 bases, with 9 bases between. The length of the CDR3 is 12 residues. In germline, CDR1 is SGHAT, CDR2 FQNNGV. Study-wide points: Clones that shrank (day 15 to 85) were balanced CD4/CD8, whereas later expanders leaned CD4+. Mainly CM and EM harbored the contracting CD4+ clones; mainly EMRA harbored the CD8+ ones.

Using constant-segment primers, 5'RACE produced TCR alpha and TCR beta cDNA libraries carrying sample barcodes and UMIs. TCRdb called the 5' RACE reads again in MiXCR, with one record for every CDR3 protein. This table has around 210,000 distinct CDR3 sequences, around 9.1% appearing once. The receptor comes from a young man who had mild COVID-19 (a few samples of this study predate the infection). Cell type and time point are not known. The sequencing input was PBMCs or a T cell subset sorted from them (not recorded which). The J gene is TRBJ1-1, the V gene TRBV11-2, with TRBD1 as a possible D gene (6 bases). The CDR3 sequence is CASSFQGSEAFF. In nucleotides, the CDR3 is TGTGCCAGCAGCTTTCAGGGGAGTGAAGCTTTCTTT.